This T cell receptor beta chain was profiled in a study of OX40 agonist ivuxolimab in advanced cancers. This clone occurred once. Profiled with immunoSEQ multiplex PCR; TCRdb holds only in-frame clones, not every one. This table holds some 80,000 clones, roughly 88% found once. The ends lost 8 bases at V and 8 bases at J; junction bases unmatched: 9. CDR3 length: 13 residues. Germline CDR1 is KGHSH and CDR2 is LQKENI. This specimen was CD4+ or CD8+ T cells sorted from blood, taken in a trial of the OX40 agonist ivuxolimab. The J gene is TRBJ2-3, the V gene TRBV18, with TRBD1 identical over 8 bases. This sequence originates from an adult with an advanced solid tumor such as melanoma, head and neck, liver or kidney cancer. CDR3 amino acids: CASGTGRLSTQYF. CDR3 sequence (DNA): TGTGCCAGCGGGACAGGTCGGCTGAGTACGCAGTATTTT.